This TCR beta chain is drawn from a study of radiation and T cells in renal cell carcinoma. Whole-study context: Nephrectomy followed 15 Gy stereotactic body radiation by 4 weeks.

V was shortened by 4 bases and J by 5 bases, with 12 bases between the two germline ends. The germline CDR1 and CDR2 sequences are SGHRS and YFSETQ. The CDR3 length is 13 residues. Only in-frame clones appear in the TCRdb table, and some are missing; sequencing was by immunoSEQ multiplex PCR. This table holds more than 75,000 clones, 65% to 90% found once. Whole-study findings and limits: From baseline, blood top tumor clonotypes peaked at 2 weeks post-radiation.

The time point: blood 2 weeks post-SBRT. Treatment noted: 15 Gy SBRT to primary tumor, nephrectomy 4 weeks later. Concerning this clone itself: Its antigen is unknown.

Sequences were derived from blood, sampled from a patient whose treatment included radiotherapy and nephrectomy. The clonotype comes from a woman aged 50 to 65 with renal cell carcinoma. The V call is TRBV5-1, the J call TRBJ1-2, with D uncertain. This CDR3 reads CASSPVTGYGYTF. The CDR3 region has the DNA TGCGCCAGCAGCCCCGTGACGGGTTATGGCTACACCTTC.